This TCR beta chain was sequenced for a study of cytomegalovirus exposure and HLA in healthy donors. Germline trimming cut 7 bases from V and 0 bases from J; bases unmatched to any gene: 4. Germline assignment: CDR1 LNHDA and CDR2 SQIVND (reference sequence). CDR3 length: 16 amino acids. Study results and caveats: Earlier analysis found most TCR beta V segments productive about 87% or about 30% of the time. For presence/absence analyses, sequencing depth was assumed to be roughly uniform across donors. In a later analysis, a missense DCLRE1C variant was linked to TCR beta V- and J-gene trimming. In most subjects, TCR beta sequences reportedly gave accurate predictions of HLA-A and HLA-B alleles.

With respect to this clone: Its antigen remains unidentified.

Primers for the PCR totalled 60 Vbeta and 13 Jbeta. Using immunoSEQ multiplex PCR, the repertoire was profiled, and TCRdb retains in-frame clones only, with some absent. The sample has about 100,000 clones; around three quarters are singletons. The sample was PBMCs. V gene TRBV19 combines with J gene TRBJ2-2; 11 bases are a match to TRBD2. The source is a woman aged 45-59 years in good health and CMV-seropositive. The CDR3 bases are TGTGCCAGTACCACGGGACTAGCGGCGAACACCGGGGAGCTGTTTTTT. As protein: CASTTGLAANTGELFF.